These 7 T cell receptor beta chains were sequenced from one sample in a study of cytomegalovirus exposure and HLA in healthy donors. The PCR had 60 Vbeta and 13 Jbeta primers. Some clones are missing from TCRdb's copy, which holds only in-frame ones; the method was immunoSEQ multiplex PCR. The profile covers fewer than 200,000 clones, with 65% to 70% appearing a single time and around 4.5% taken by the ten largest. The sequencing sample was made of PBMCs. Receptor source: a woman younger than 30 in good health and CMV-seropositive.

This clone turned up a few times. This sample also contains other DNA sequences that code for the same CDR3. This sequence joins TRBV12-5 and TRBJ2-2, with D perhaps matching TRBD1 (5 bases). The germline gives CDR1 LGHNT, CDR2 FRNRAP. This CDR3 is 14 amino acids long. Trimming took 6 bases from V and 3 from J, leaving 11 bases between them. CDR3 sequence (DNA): TGTGCTAGTGGGGGGCGCGTTTACACCGGGGAGCTGTTTTTT. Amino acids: CASGGRVYTGELFF.

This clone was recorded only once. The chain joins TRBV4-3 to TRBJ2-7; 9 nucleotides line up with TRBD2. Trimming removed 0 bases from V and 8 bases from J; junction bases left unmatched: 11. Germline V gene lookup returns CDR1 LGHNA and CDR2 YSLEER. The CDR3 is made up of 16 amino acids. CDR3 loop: CASSQEERGSGGQQYF. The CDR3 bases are TGCGCCAGCAGCCAAGAAGAGCGCGGTAGCGGGGGACAGCAGTACTTC.

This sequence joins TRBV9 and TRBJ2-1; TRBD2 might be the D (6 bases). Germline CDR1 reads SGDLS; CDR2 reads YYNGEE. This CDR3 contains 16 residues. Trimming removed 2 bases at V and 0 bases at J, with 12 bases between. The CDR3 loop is CASSVSSARSYNEQFF. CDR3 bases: TGTGCCAGCAGCGTTTCTAGCGCCCGCTCCTACAATGAGCAGTTCTTC.

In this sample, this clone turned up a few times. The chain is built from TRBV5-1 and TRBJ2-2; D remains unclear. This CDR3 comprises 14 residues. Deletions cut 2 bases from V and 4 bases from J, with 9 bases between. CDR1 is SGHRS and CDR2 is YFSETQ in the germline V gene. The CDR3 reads CASSLTASTGELFF. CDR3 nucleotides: TGCGCCAGCAGCTTAACCGCGAGCACCGGGGAGCTGTTTTTT.

The CDR3 reads CASSPRGAPEQYF. In DNA, the CDR3 is TGTGCCAGCAGCCCACGGGGGGCGCCCGAGCAGTACTTC. V gene TRBV9 combines with J gene TRBJ2-7; a weak D match, TRBD2 (7 bases). Looked up from germline, CDR1 is SGDLS and CDR2 is YYNGEE. Trimming cost V 4 bases and J 6 bases, with 14 bases left between them. This CDR3 comprises 13 residues.

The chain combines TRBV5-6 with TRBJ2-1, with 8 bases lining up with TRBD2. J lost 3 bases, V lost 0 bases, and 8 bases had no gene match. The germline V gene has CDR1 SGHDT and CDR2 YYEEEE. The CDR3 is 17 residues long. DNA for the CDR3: TGTGCCAGCAGCTTGGGGCCACCTAGCGGGCTCTACAATGAGCAGTTCTTC. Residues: CASSLGPPSGLYNEQFF.

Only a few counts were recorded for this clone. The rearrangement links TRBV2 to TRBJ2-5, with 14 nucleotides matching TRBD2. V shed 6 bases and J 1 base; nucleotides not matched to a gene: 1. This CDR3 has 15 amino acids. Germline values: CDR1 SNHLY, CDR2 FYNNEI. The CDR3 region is CASSGLAGGQETQYF. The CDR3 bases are TGTGCCAGCAGCGGACTAGCGGGGGGCCAAGAGACCCAGTACTTC.